This T cell receptor (beta chain) comes out of a study of beta chain features in type 1 diabetes. Study-wide points: Researchers cautioned that cDNA sequencing could over-represent cells with high TCR expression.

Of the isolated RNA, all was reverse transcribed, and so the sequenced material was expressed TCRB transcripts. Assay used: immunoSEQ multiplex PCR; TCRdb lists only in-frame clones, some missing. The data contain 400,000 to 550,000 clones, 10% to 12% of them seen just once; the ten biggest clones take up more than 0.045%. Each donor gave one heparinised blood draw averaging around 120 mL. This CDR3 has 14 residues. The V and J ends lost 6 bases and 1 base respectively, with 11 bases between them. Germline V CDR1 and CDR2: SGHTA, FQGNSA. A remark on this clone: Its antigen is still unknown.

The chain couples TRBV7-2 to TRBJ2-3, with D maybe TRBD2 (5 bases). Sequencing was performed on naive CD4+ T cells from blood. The sequence derives from a woman aged 18 to 35 in good health. CDR3 sequence reads: CASRQSGGTDTQYF. CDR3 coding DNA: TGTGCCAGCAGACAGTCCGGGGGCACAGATACGCAGTATTTT.